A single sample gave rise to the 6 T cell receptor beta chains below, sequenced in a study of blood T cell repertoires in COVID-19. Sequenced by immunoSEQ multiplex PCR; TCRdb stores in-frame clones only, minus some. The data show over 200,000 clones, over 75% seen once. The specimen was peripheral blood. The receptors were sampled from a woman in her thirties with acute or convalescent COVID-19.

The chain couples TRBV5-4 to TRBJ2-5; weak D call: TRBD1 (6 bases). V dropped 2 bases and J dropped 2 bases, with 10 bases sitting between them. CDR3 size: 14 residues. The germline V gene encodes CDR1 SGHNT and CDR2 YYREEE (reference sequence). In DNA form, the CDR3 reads TGTGCCAGCAGCTTCCGGGACACACAAGAGACCCAGTACTTC. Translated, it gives CASSFRDTQETQYF. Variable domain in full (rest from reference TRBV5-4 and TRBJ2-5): ETGVTQSPTHLIKTRGQQVTLRCSSQSGHNTVSWYQQALGQGPQFIFQYYREEENGRGNFPPRFSGLQFPNYSSELNVNALELDDSALYLCASSFRDTQETQYFGPGTRLLVL.

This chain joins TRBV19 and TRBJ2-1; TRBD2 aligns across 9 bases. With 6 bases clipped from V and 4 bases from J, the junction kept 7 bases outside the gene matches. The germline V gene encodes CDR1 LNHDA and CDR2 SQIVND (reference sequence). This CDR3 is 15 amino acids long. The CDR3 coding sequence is TGTGCCAGTAGCAATAGCGGGAGCAATTACAATGAGCAGTTCTTC. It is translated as CASSNSGSNYNEQFF.

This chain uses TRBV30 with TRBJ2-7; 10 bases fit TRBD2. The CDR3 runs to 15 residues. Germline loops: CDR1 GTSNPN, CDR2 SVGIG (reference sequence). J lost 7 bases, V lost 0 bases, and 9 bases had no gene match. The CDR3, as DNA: TGTGCCTGGAGTGTAAAAGCGGGAGGGCCGGGGGAGCAGTACTTC. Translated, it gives CAWSVKAGGPGEQYF.

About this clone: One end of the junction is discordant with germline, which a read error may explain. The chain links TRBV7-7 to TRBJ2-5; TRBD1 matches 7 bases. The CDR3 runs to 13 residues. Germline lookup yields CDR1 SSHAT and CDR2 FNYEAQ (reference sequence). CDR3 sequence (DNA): TGTGCTAGCAGCCGGGACAGTGGGGAGACCCAGTACTTC. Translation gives CASSRDSGETQYF.

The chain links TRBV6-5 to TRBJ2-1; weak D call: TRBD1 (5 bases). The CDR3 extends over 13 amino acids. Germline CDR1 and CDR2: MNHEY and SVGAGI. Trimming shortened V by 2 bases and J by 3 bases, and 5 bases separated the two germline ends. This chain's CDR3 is CASSYDSYNEQFF. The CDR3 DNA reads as TGTGCCAGCAGTTACGACAGCTACAATGAGCAGTTCTTC.

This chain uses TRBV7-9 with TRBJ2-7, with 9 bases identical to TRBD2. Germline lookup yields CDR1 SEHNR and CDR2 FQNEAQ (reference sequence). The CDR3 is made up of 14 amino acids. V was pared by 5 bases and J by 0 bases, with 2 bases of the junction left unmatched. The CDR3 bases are TGTGCCAGCAGCGTTAGCGGGAGCTCCTACGAGCAGTACTTC. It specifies CASSVSGSSYEQYF.